The 23 T cell receptor beta chains presented below share a single source sample, sequenced in a study of neurological immune-mediated disorders. In TCRdb, the 5' RACE reads were re-called with MiXCR into one record per CDR3 protein. The sample contains 50,000 to 85,000 distinct CDR3 sequences, less than 5.5% of which appear only once. Sequencing was performed on PBMCs. All receptors derive from a woman in her twenties or thirties with multiple sclerosis.

This clonotype was seen ten or more times. V is TRBV20-1 and J is TRBJ2-5; 11 bases map to TRBD2. V was pared by 4 bases and J by 5 bases, with 9 bases of the junction left unmatched. This CDR3 spans 15 amino acids. In germline, CDR1 is DFQATT, CDR2 SNEGSKA (reference sequence). In nucleotides, the CDR3 is TGCAGTGCTACTAGACTAGCGGGGTTTAGGGAGACCCAGTACTTC. This sequence encodes CSATRLAGFRETQYF.

The rearrangement links TRBV27 to TRBJ1-6; 7 bases map to TRBD1. From germline, CDR1 is MNHEY and CDR2 SMNVEV (reference sequence). The CDR3 spans 16 residues. J gave up 7 bases and V 2 bases, and 8 bases lay outside the gene matches. The CDR3 loop reads CASSLGGRGLNSPLHF. The DNA of the CDR3 is TGTGCCAGCAGTTTAGGGGGAAGGGGGCTGAATTCACCCCTCCACTTT.

This clonotype was detected many times. The chain carries TRBV5-1 and TRBJ2-1; 13 nucleotides line up with TRBD2. The V and J ends lost 6 bases and 4 bases, in that order; junction bases with no gene match: 13. The CDR3 has 18 amino acids. In germline, CDR1 is SGHRS, CDR2 YFSETQ. The CDR3 spells CASTQLPGLAGRYNEQFF. CDR3 nucleotide sequence: TGCGCCAGCACCCAACTCCCGGGACTAGCGGGGAGGTACAATGAGCAGTTCTTC.

This clonotype occurred many times. The chain couples TRBV20-1 to TRBJ1-2; D is ambiguous. Germline V CDR1 and CDR2: DFQATT, SNEGSKA (reference sequence). This CDR3 is built from 11 residues. V was pared by 1 base and J by 8 bases, with 8 bases between. CDR3 in amino acids: CSARVATGYTF. CDR3 bases: TGCAGTGCTAGAGTCGCGACCGGCTACACCTTC.

In this sample, this clonotype turned up many times. This chain joins TRBV6-5 and TRBJ1-1; D unclear. This CDR3 region has 12 residues. Between the trimmed V and J ends, which lost 4 bases and 9 bases, there was a span of 12 bases. Per the germline V gene, CDR1 is MNHEY and CDR2 is SVGAGI. The CDR3 DNA reads TGTGCCAGCAGTTCCGACCCGGGCCAAGCTTTCTTT. Its protein is CASSSDPGQAFF.

This clonotype appeared once. The chain is built from TRBV5-6 and TRBJ2-7; D is unclear. Looked up from germline, CDR1 is SGHDT and CDR2 is YYEEEE. This CDR3 comprises 14 residues. The V end was cut by 3 bases, the J end by 3 bases, with 13 bases between. CDR3 coding DNA: TGTGCCAGCAGCTCCGAAGGAGATGACTACGAGCAGTACTTC. It translates to CASSSEGDDYEQYF.

This clonotype was recorded at least ten times. The chain joins TRBV7-6 to TRBJ1-4; TRBD1 matches at 9 bases. Germline V gene lookup returns CDR1 SGHVS and CDR2 FNYEAQ. Trimming removed 3 bases from V and 7 bases from J; junction bases left unmatched: 3. CDR3 length: 14 amino acids. CDR3 DNA: TGTGCCAGCAGCTTGGACAGGGGAGCTGAAAAACTGTTTTTT. Amino acids: CASSLDRGAEKLFF.

The sample holds a few counts of this clonotype. The junction does not match germline at one end; this may be a read error. The chain recombines TRBV27 with TRBJ1-6; no firm D call. Looked up from germline, CDR1 is MNHEY and CDR2 is SMNVEV (reference sequence). CDR3 length: 14 amino acids. The CDR3, as DNA: TGTGCCAGCAGTTTAAATGGCCCCCGATCACCCCTCAACTTT. Its protein is CASSLNGPRSPLNF.

This clonotype was recorded at least ten times. The J gene is TRBJ2-2, the V gene TRBV3-1; D remains unclear. Germline assignment: CDR1 LGHDT and CDR2 YNNKEL (reference sequence). The ends were cut back, 0 bases at V and 1 base at J, with 6 bases in the middle. There are 15 residues in the CDR3. CDR3 DNA sequence: TGTGCCAGCAGCCAAGACCCCGTGAACACCGGGGAGCTGTTTTTT. Its protein product is CASSQDPVNTGELFF.

This clonotype occurred many times. In nucleotides, the CDR3 is TGCAGTGCTAGAGATCTGGGTCTTGAAACCCGGGCGGATAATGAGCAGTTCTTC. Translated, it gives CSARDLGLETRADNEQFF. V is TRBV20-1 and J is TRBJ2-1; D gene unclear. The CDR3 runs 18 residues. V dropped 0 bases and J dropped 7 bases, with 25 bases sitting between them. In germline, CDR1 is DFQATT, CDR2 SNEGSKA (reference sequence).

This clonotype was counted only a few times. The chain employs TRBV3-1 and TRBJ1-2; D call uncertain. The CDR3 runs to 14 residues. The V end lost 4 bases, the J end lost 3 bases, and 12 bases lay between the germline ends. CDR1 is LGHDT and CDR2 is YNNKEL in the germline V gene (reference sequence). The CDR3 spells CASSRSGSDYGYTF. The CDR3 DNA reads TGTGCCAGCAGCCGATCGGGATCGGACTATGGCTACACCTTC. Complete variable domain (other parts from reference TRBV3-1 and TRBJ1-2): DTAVSQTPKYLVTQMGNDKSIKCEQNLGHDTMYWYKQDSKKFLKIMFSYNNKELIINETVPNRFSPKSPDKAHLNLHINSLELGDSAVYFCASSRSGSDYGYTFGSGTRLTVV.

This clonotype has a count of ten or more. V and J are TRBV12-3 or TRBV12-4 and TRBJ1-5; D uncertain. The germline V and J ends were trimmed by 2 bases and 10 bases, with 9 bases remaining between them. The CDR3 covers 12 residues. CDR3 nucleotide sequence: TGTGCCAGCAGTTTAAACGAGGGACCCCAGCATTTT. It yields the protein CASSLNEGPQHF.

This clonotype was observed a few times. Germline is not matched at one junction end, which may reflect a read error. V is TRBV5-1 and J is TRBJ1-5, with TRBD1 as a possible D gene (6 bases). CDR3 length: 14 residues. In germline, CDR1 is SGHRS, CDR2 YFSETQ. CDR3 sequence: CASSLEGGIQPQNF. CDR3 DNA sequence: TGCGCCAGCAGCTTGGAGGGGGGCATTCAGCCCCAGAATTTT.

Note on this clonotype: Given a much more abundant clone one base away, this may be a read error. CDR3 in amino acids: CASSLGKGFEQYF. CDR3 sequence (DNA): TGTGCCAGCAGTTTGGGAAAGGGGTTCGAGCAGTACTTC. This rearrangement joins TRBV12-3 or TRBV12-4 to TRBJ2-7, with D perhaps matching TRBD1 (5 bases). V was pared by 3 bases and J by 6 bases, with 12 bases between. This CDR3 region has 13 residues.

This clonotype was recorded at least ten times. The chain uses TRBV28 and TRBJ2-7; a possible D gene is TRBD2 (5 bases). With 6 bases removed from V and 0 bases from J, the gap between germline ends came to 18 bases. The CDR3 sequence is 16 residues long. CDR1 and CDR2 from the germline V gene are MDHEN and SYDVKM. The CDR3 DNA reads TGTGCCAGCAGGCCTCCCGGGAAGCGAAGCTCCTACGAGCAGTACTTC. Residues: CASRPPGKRSSYEQYF.

Notes on this clonotype: This may be a read error: a much more frequent sequence differs by one nucleotide. The chain has TRBV9 and TRBJ2-6; the D gene is possibly TRBD1 (5 bases). Germline V gene lookup returns CDR1 SGDLS and CDR2 YYNGEE. The CDR3 totals 16 residues. DNA of the CDR3: TGTGCCAGCAGCACCGGTGGAAACTCTGGGGCCAAAGTCCTGACTTTC. Its translation is CASSTGGNSGAKVLTF.

This clonotype was observed at least ten times. V and J are TRBV2 and TRBJ1-5, with unresolved D. The V and J ends lost 11 bases and 0 bases respectively, with 14 bases between them. Germline CDR1 SNHLY, CDR2 FYNNEI. This CDR3 is 14 amino acids long. CDR3 DNA sequence: TGTGCCTCCGCCGTAGATCTTAGCAATCAGCCCCAGCATTTT. Its protein is CASAVDLSNQPQHF. Complete variable domain (other parts from reference TRBV2 and TRBJ1-5): EPEVTQTPSHQVTQMGQEVILRCVPISNHLYFYWYRQILGQKVEFLVSFYNNEISEKSEIFDDQFSVERPDGSNFTLKIRSTKLEDSAMYFCASAVDLSNQPQHFGDGTRLSIL.

This clonotype has just a few counts. The chain joins TRBV4-1 to TRBJ2-7; TRBD1 matches 9 bases. Losses at the gene ends were 5 bases for V and 7 bases for J; bases not matched to a gene: 12. Germline CDR1 MGHRA, CDR2 YSYEKL. This CDR3 is 15 amino acids long. The CDR3: CASSLTGTGLGEQYF. The CDR3 DNA sequence: TGCGCCAGCAGCTTAACCGGGACAGGGCTGGGAGAGCAGTACTTC.

In this sample, this clonotype turned up many times. The rearrangement joins TRBV4-2 to TRBJ2-1; 9 bases fit TRBD2. The CDR3 covers 15 residues. Germline values: CDR1 LGHNA, CDR2 YNFKEQ. The V segment lost 0 bases and the J segment 3 bases; nucleotides outside the gene matches: 0. CDR3 sequence (DNA): TGTGCCAGCAGCCAAGATAGCGGGGGCTACAATGAGCAGTTCTTC. As protein: CASSQDSGGYNEQFF.

This clonotype has a count of ten or more. Here the CDR3 reads CASSMTGGNWEAFF. The CDR3 nucleotides read TGTGCCAGCAGTATGACAGGGGGGAACTGGGAAGCTTTCTTT. The J gene is TRBJ1-1, the V gene TRBV2, with 9 nucleotides matching TRBD1. The CDR3 extends over 14 amino acids. Trimming removed 5 bases from V and 8 bases from J; junction bases left unmatched: 9. Per the germline V gene, CDR1 is SNHLY and CDR2 is FYNNEI.

This clonotype was detected ten times or more. The chain employs TRBV20-1 and TRBJ2-7; D is uncertain. CDR1 and CDR2 (germline): DFQATT, SNEGSKA (reference sequence). V was clipped by 1 base and J by 0 bases, with 7 bases between them. There are 13 residues in the CDR3. CDR3: CSARGSFSYEQYF. The CDR3 bases are TGCAGTGCTAGAGGATCTTTCTCCTACGAGCAGTACTTC.

In regard to this clonotype: A much larger clonotype is one base distant, so this may be a read error. V usage is TRBV20-1 and J usage is TRBJ1-4; 7 bases map to TRBD1. Germline V gene sequence: CDR1 DFQATT, CDR2 SNEGSKA (reference sequence). The CDR3 totals 16 residues. Losses at the gene ends were 2 bases for V and 0 bases for J; bases not matched to a gene: 6. The CDR3, as DNA: TGCAGTGCTAGACCCCAAGGGGGCACAACTAATGAAAAACTGTTTTTT. Translated: CSARPQGGTTNEKLFF.

This clonotype showed up many times. The genes are TRBV12-3 or TRBV12-4 and TRBJ2-5; D remains ambiguous. This CDR3 is built from 13 residues. V shed 7 bases and J shed 6 bases, with 15 bases lying between them. This chain's CDR3 is CASTDLNLQTQYF. The DNA of the CDR3 is TGTGCCAGCACTGATCTGAACCTACAGACCCAGTACTTC.